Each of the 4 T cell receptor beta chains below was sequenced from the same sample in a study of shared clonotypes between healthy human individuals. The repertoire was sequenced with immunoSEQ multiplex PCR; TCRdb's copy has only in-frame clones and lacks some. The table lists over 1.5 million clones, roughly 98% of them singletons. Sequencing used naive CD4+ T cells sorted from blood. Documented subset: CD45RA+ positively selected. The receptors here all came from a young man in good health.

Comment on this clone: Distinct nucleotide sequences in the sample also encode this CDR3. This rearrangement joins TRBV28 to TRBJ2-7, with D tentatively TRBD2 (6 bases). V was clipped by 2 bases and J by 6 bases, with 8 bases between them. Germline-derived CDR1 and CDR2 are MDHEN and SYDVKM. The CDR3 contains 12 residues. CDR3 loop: CASSLLGGEQYF. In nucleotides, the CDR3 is TGTGCCAGCAGTTTACTCGGGGGCGAGCAGTACTTC.

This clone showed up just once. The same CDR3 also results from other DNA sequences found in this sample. This CDR3 reads CASSPLNTEAFF. CDR3 DNA: TGTGCCAGCAGCCCCCTGAACACTGAAGCTTTCTTT. The V gene is TRBV7-2, the J gene TRBJ1-1; D gene unclear. This CDR3 region has 12 residues. In germline, CDR1 is SGHTA, CDR2 FQGNSA. V was trimmed by 5 bases and J by 0 bases, leaving 4 bases between them.

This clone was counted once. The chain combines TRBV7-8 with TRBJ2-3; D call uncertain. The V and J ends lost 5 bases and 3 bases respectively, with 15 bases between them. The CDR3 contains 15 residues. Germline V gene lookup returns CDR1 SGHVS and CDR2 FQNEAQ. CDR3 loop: CASSQRTRDTDTQYF. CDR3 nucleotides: TGTGCCAGCAGCCAAAGGACGAGAGATACAGATACGCAGTATTTT.

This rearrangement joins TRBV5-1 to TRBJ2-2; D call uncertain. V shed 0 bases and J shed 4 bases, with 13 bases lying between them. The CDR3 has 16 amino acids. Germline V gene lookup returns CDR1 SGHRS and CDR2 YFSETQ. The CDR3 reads CASSLAGVAATGELFF. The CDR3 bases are TGCGCCAGCAGCTTGGCCGGAGTAGCAGCCACCGGGGAGCTGTTTTTT.